This TCR beta chain originates from a study of T cells expressing NK-cell markers. TCRdb reprocessed the 5' RACE reads and stores each CDR3 protein as one record, lacking DNA. The repertoire table contains roughly 170,000 distinct CDR3 sequences. In the case of this clonotype: What it binds is unknown.

The CDR3 covers 14 residues. The germline CDR1 and CDR2 sequences are MNHNS and SASEGT. Study-level points and caveats: Topping the CD3+CD56-NKG2C+ fraction as well were these clonotypes, in a few donors.

The chain links TRBV6-1 to TRBJ2-3; TCRdb returns TRBD1, unconfirmable since there is no DNA. Sequencing was done on a sample of blood T cells: a sorted CD56 or NKG2C T cell subset, CD4+ or CD8+ T cells, or bulk PBMC T cells (not recorded which). The clonotype was recovered from a woman aged 18-70 years in good health. The CDR3 reads CASRHRDHTDTQYF.